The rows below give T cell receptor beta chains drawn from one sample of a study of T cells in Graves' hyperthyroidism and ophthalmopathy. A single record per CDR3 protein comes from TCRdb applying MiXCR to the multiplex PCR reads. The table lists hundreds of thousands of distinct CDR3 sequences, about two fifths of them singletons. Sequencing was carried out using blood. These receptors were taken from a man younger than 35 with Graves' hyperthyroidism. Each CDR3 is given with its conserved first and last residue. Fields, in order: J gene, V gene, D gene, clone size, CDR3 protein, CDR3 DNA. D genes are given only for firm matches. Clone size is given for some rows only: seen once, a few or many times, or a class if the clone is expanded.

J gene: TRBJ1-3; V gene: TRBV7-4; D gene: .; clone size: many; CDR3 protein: CASSSLGRRRYSGNTIYF; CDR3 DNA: TGTGCCAGCAGCTCGCTGGGACGGAGAAGATACTCTGGAAACACCATATATTTT
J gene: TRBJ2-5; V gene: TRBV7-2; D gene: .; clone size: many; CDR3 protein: CASSPQGLRETQYF; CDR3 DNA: TGTGCCAGCAGCCCACAGGGACTGCGAGAGACCCAGTACTTC
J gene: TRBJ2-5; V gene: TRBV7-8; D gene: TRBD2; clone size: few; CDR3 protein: CASSPRTSRGETQYF; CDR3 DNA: TGTGCCAGCAGCCCCCGGACTAGCCGAGGAGAGACCCAGTACTTC
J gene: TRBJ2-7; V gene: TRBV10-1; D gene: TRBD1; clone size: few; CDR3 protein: CASSLRQGGVYEQYF; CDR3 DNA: TGTGCCAGCAGTCTCCGACAGGGGGGGGTTTACGAGCAGTACTTC
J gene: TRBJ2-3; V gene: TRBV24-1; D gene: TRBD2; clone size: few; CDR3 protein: CATSEGSSGSPDTQYF; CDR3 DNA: TGTGCCACCAGTGAGGGAAGTAGCGGGAGTCCAGATACGCAGTATTTT
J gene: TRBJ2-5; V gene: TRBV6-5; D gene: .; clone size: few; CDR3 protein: CASSGVGSYQETQYF; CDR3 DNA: TGTGCCAGCAGTGGGGTAGGGTCGTACCAAGAGACCCAGTACTTC
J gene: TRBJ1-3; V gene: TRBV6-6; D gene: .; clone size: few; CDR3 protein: CASIPTGGNTIYF; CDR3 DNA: TGTGCCAGCATTCCCACGGGGGGAAACACCATATATTTT
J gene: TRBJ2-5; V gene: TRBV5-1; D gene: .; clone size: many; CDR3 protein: CASSLALVEETQYF; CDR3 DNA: TGCGCCAGCAGCTTGGCACTAGTTGAAGAGACCCAGTACTTC
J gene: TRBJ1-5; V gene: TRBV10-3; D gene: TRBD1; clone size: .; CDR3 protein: CAIRYGTGDSNQPQHF; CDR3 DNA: TGTGCCATCAGATACGGGACAGGGGATAGCAATCAGCCCCAGCATTTT
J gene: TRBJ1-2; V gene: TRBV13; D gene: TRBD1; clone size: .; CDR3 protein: CASSSKGQANYGYTF; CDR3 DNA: TGTGCCAGCAGTTCCAAAGGACAGGCTAACTATGGCTACACCTTC
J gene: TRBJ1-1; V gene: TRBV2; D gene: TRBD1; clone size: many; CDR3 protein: CATVLSTGGYTEAFF; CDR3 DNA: TGTGCCACCGTTCTGAGCACAGGGGGCTACACTGAAGCTTTCTTT
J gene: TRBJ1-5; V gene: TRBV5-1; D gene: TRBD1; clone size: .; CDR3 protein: CVSSLKGQGQPQHF; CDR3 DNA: TGTGTCAGCAGCTTGAAAGGACAGGGCCAGCCCCAGCATTTT
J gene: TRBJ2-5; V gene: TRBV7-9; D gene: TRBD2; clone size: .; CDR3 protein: CASSHGGGREGRETQYF; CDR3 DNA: TGTGCCAGCAGCCACGGGGGGGGGAGGGAGGGCCGGGAGACCCAGTACTTC
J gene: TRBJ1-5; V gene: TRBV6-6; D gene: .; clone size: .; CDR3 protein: CASSGSDGIYSNQPQHF; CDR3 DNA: TGTGCCAGCAGTGGATCGGACGGAATTTATAGCAATCAGCCCCAGCATTTT
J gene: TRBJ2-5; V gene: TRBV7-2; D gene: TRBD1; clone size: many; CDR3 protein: CASSFQGAEGETQYF; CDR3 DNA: TGTGCCAGCAGCTTCCAGGGGGCTGAAGGAGAGACCCAGTACTTC
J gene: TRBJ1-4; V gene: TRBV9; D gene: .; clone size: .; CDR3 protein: CASSVGQHNEKLFF; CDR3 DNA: TGTGCCAGCAGCGTAGGACAGCATAATGAAAAACTGTTTTTT
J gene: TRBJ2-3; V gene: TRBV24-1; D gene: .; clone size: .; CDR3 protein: CATSDPATGIDTQYF; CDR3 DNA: TGTGCCACCAGTGATCCCGCCACGGGAATAGATACGCAGTATTTT
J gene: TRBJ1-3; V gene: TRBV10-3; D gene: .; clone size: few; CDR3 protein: CAISETSDTIYF; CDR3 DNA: TGTGCCATCAGTGAGACCTCGGACACCATATATTTT
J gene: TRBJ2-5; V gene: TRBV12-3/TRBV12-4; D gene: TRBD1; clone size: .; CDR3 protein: CASSLGTGEQETRYF; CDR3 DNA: TGTGCCAGCAGTCTCGGGACAGGGGAGCAAGAGACCCGGTACTTC
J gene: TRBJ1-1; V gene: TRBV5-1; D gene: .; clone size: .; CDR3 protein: CASANGRVNTEAFF; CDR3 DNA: TGCGCCAGTGCAAATGGGCGGGTGAACACTGAAGCTTTCTTT
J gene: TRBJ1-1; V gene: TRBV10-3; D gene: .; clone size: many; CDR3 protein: CAISEVSNTEAFF; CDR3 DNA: TGTGCCATCAGTGAGGTCTCGAACACTGAAGCTTTCTTT
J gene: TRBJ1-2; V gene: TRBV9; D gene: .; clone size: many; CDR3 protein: CASSVEGRNYGYTF; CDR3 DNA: TGTGCCAGCAGCGTAGAAGGGAGAAACTATGGCTACACCTTC
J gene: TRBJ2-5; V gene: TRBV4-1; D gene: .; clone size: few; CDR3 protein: CASSQWRLETQYF; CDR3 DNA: TGCGCCAGCAGCCAATGGCGACTGGAGACCCAGTACTTC
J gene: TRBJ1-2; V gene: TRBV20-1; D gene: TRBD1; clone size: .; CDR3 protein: CSAIQGAVDYGYTF; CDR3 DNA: TGCAGTGCTATACAGGGGGCTGTAGACTATGGCTACACCTTC
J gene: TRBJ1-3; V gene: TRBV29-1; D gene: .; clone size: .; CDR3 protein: CSVGTGNTIYF; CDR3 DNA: TGCAGCGTTGGGACAGGAAACACCATATATTTT
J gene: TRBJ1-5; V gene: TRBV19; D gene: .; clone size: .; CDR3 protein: CASSTGVRWRGYNNSNQPQHF; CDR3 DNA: TGTGCCAGTAGTACGGGCGTCCGGTGGAGGGGATATAATAATAGCAATCAGCCCCAGCATTTT
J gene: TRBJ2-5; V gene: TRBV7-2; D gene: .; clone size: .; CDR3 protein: CASSLGPPTQYF; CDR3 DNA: TGTGCCAGCAGCCTGGGCCCCCCGACCCAGTACTTC
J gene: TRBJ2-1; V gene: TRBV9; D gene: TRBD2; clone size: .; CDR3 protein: CASSGLAAHNEQFF; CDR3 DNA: TGTGCCAGCAGCGGACTAGCGGCTCACAATGAGCAGTTCTTC
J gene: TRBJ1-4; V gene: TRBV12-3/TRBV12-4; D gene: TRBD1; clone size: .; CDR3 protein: CASRQGQGHEKLFF; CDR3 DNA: TGTGCCAGCCGTCAGGGACAGGGACACGAAAAACTGTTTTTT
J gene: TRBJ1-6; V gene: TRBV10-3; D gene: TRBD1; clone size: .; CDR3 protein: CAISPSGGQGTDSPLHF; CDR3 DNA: TGTGCCATCAGTCCAAGCGGGGGACAGGGCACCGATTCACCCCTCCACTTT
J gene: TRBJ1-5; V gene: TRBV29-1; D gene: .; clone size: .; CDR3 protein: CSVVGGGGYNQPQHF; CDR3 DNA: TGCAGCGTTGTTGGGGGTGGAGGCTACAATCAGCCCCAGCATTTT
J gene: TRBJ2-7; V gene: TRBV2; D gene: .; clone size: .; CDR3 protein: CASTPLQLTSSYEQYF; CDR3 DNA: TGTGCCAGCACCCCTCTACAGCTCACGAGCTCCTACGAGCAGTACTTC
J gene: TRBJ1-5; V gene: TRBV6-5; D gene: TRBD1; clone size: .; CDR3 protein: CTSSSGTGYSNQPQHF; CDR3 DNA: TGTACCAGCAGTTCCGGGACAGGGTACAGCAATCAGCCCCAGCATTTT
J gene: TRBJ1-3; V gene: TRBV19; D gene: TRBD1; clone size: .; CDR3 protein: CASRRQGYGYTIYF; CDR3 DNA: TGTGCCAGTCGCCGACAGGGCTATGGCTACACCATATATTTT
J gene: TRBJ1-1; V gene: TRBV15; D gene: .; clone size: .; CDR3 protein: CATSRKGRFMNTEAFF; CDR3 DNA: TGTGCCACCAGCAGAAAAGGGAGGTTCATGAACACTGAAGCTTTCTTT
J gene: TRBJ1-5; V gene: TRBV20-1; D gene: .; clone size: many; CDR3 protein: CSADKGGNQPQHF; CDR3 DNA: TGCAGTGCCGACAAGGGGGGCAATCAGCCCCAGCATTTT
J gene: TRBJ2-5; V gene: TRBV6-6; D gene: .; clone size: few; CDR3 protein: CASSYREETQYF; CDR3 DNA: TGTGCCAGCAGTTACAGGGAAGAGACCCAGTACTTC
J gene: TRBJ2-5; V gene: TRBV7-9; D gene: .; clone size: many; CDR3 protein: CASSLLAETQYF; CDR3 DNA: TGTGCCAGCAGCTTACTAGCGGAGACCCAGTACTTC
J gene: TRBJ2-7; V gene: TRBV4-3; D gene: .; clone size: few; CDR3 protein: CASSQVTPNEQYF; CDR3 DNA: TGCGCCAGCAGCCAAGTAACCCCTAACGAGCAGTACTTC
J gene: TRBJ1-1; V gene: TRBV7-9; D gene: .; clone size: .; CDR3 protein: CASSPPTVNTEAFF; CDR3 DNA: TGTGCCAGCAGCCCACCGACGGTGAACACTGAAGCTTTCTTT